The clone carrying this T cell receptor (beta chain) was counted ten times or more. No antigen is known for it. The record originates from a study of T-cell memory formation after mild COVID-19. Study outcomes and limitations: A second wave expanding day 15 to 37 was CD4+-biased; contracting clones were balanced.

Germline V gives CDR1 MRHNA, CDR2 SNTAGT. V was pared by 2 bases and J by 0 bases, with 9 bases between. CDR3 length: 15 amino acids. Constant-segment-primed 5'RACE gave TCR alpha and TCR beta cDNA libraries with sample barcodes and UMIs. TCRdb fed the 5' RACE reads into MiXCR, producing one record per CDR3 protein. In the table there are 350,000 to 500,000 distinct CDR3 sequences, roughly 20% of which are singletons. The chain employs TRBV6-4 and TRBJ2-3; a weak D match, TRBD1 (6 bases). The TCR sequence derives from an adult woman who had mild COVID-19 (a few samples of this study predate the infection). Cell type and time point are not known. The sample was PBMCs or a T cell subset sorted from them (not recorded which). The CDR3 is CASSDGGGSTDTQYF. The CDR3 DNA reads TGTGCCAGCAGTGACGGGGGCGGGAGCACAGATACGCAGTATTTT.